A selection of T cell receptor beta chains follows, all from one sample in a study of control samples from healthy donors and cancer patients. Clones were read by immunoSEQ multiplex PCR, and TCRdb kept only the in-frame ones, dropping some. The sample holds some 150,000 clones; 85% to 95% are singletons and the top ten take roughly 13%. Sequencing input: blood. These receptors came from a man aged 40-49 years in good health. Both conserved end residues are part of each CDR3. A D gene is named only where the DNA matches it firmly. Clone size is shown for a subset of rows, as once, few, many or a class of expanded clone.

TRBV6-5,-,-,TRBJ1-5,CASRYQGNQPQHF,TGTGCCAGCAGATATCAGGGGAATCAGCCCCAGCATTTT
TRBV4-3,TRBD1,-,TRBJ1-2,CASSHDRTGHGYTF,TGCGCCAGCAGCCATGACCGGACAGGGCATGGCTACACCTTC
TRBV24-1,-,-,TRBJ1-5,CATSQGSNQPQHF,TGTGCCACCAGCCAGGGGAGCAATCAGCCCCAGCATTTT
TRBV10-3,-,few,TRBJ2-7,CAISVEGANEQYF,TGTGCCATCAGTGTGGAGGGGGCCAACGAGCAGTACTTC
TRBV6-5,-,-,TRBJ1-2,CASTASWDYGYTF,TGTGCCAGCACGGCATCCTGGGACTATGGCTACACCTTC
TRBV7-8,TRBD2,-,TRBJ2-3,CASCGGSQSLADTQYF,TGTGCCAGCTGCGGCGGGAGTCAATCGTTGGCAGATACGCAGTATTTT
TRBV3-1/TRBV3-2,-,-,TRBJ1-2,CASSQAGRDYGYTF,TGTGCCAGCAGCCAAGCAGGGAGGGACTATGGCTACACCTTC
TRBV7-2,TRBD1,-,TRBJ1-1,CASSLVGTGAENTEAFF,TGTGCCAGCAGCTTAGTAGGGACAGGGGCCGAGAACACTGAAGCTTTCTTT
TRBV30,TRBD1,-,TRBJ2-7,CAWRIQGGHEQYF,TGTGCCTGGAGAATACAGGGGGGACACGAGCAGTACTTC
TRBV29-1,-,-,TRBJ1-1,CSVVTHHKDTEAFF,TGCAGCGTTGTTACACACCACAAGGACACTGAAGCTTTCTTT
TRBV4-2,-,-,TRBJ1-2,CASQQGSYGYTF,TGTGCCAGCCAACAGGGCAGCTATGGCTACACCTTC
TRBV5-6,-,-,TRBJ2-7,CASSLAGPSYEQYF,TGTGCCAGCAGCTTGGCGGGACCTTCCTACGAGCAGTACTTC
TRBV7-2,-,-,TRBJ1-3,CASSQGGFLSGNTIYF,TGTGCCAGCAGCCAAGGAGGGTTTCTCTCTGGAAACACCATATATTTT
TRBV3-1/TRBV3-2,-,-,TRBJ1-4,CASSQEGGGEKLFF,TGTGCCAGCAGCCAAGAGGGTGGGGGTGAAAAACTGTTTTTT
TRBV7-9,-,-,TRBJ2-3,CASSLGTGSSDTQYF,TGTGCCAGCAGCTTAGGGACCGGGAGCTCAGATACGCAGTATTTT
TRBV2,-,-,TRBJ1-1,CASGTLYYTEAFF,TGTGCCAGCGGGACACTCTACTACACTGAAGCTTTCTTT
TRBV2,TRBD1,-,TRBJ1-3,CASGREQDRLNTIYF,TGTGCCAGCGGGAGAGAACAGGACAGGTTAAACACCATATATTTT
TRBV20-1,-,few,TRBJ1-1,CSAAGNTEAFF,TGCAGTGCGGCAGGGAACACTGAAGCTTTCTTT
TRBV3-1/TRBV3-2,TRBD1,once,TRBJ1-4,CASSAGQVRDEKLFF,TGTGCCAGCAGCGCGGGACAGGTCCGGGATGAAAAACTGTTTTTT
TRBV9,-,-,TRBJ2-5,CASSARTRQGGETQYF,TGTGCCAGCAGCGCCAGGACGAGGCAGGGTGGAGAGACCCAGTACTTC
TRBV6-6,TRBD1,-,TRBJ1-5,CASSYSSGTANQPQHF,TGTGCCAGCAGTTACTCTTCCGGGACAGCTAATCAGCCCCAGCATTTT
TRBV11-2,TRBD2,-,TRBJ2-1,CASSLGAGGTNEQFF,TGTGCCAGCAGCTTAGGGGCGGGGGGTACCAATGAGCAGTTCTTC
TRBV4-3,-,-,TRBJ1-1,CASSQTGLMNTEAFF,TGCGCCAGCAGCCAGACAGGCCTAATGAACACTGAAGCTTTCTTT
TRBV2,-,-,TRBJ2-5,CASGTGTQYF,TGTGCCAGCGGGACGGGGACCCAGTACTTC
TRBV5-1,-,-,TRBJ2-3,CASIRDPSTDTQYF,TGCGCCAGCATCAGGGATCCTAGCACAGATACGCAGTATTTT
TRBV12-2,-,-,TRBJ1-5,CASRLARSTSNQPQHF,TGTGCAAGTCGCTTAGCCCGGTCCACCAGCAATCAGCCCCAGCATTTT
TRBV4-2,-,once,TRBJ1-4,CASSQAQGRGGKLFF,TGTGCCAGCAGCCAAGCACAGGGCCGCGGAGGAAAACTGTTTTTT
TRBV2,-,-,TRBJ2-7,CASSERYEQYF,TGTGCCAGCAGTGAAAGATACGAGCAGTACTTC
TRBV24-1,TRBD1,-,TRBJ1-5,CATSASTGANQPQHF,TGTGCCACCAGTGCTTCAACAGGGGCGAATCAGCCCCAGCATTTT
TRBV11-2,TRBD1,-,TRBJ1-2,CASSPDRAPTF,TGTGCCAGCAGCCCCGACAGGGCCCCCACCTTC
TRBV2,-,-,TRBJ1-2,CASSEPDRHYGYTF,TGTGCCAGCAGTGAACCCGACAGGCACTATGGCTACACCTTC
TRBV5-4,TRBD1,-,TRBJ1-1,CASSLKTGGLHAEAFF,TGTGCCAGCAGCCTGAAGACAGGGGGCTTACATGCTGAAGCTTTCTTT
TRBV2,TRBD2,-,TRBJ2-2,CASGLAGANTGELFF,TGTGCCAGCGGACTAGCGGGGGCCAACACCGGGGAGCTGTTTTTT
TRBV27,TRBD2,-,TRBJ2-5,CASSGLAGETQYF,TGTGCCAGCAGTGGACTAGCGGGGGAGACCCAGTACTTC
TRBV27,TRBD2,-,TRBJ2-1,CASSDGLAGVNEQFF,TGTGCCAGCAGTGATGGACTAGCGGGAGTCAATGAGCAGTTCTTC
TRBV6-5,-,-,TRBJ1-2,CASSNRDGPLNGYTF,TGTGCCAGCAGTAACCGGGACGGGCCCCTAAATGGCTACACCTTC
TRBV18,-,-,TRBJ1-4,CASSSGSNEKLFF,TGTGCCAGCTCCTCGGGGAGTAATGAAAAACTGTTTTTT
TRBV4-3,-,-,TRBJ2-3,CASSQARVASTDTQYF,TGCGCCAGCAGCCAGGCCCGAGTAGCTAGCACAGATACGCAGTATTTT
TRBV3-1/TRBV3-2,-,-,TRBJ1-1,CASTRQGLNTEAFF,TGTGCCAGCACTCGTCAGGGTTTGAACACTGAAGCTTTCTTT
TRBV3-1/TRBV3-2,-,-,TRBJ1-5,CASSQVTRGKYNQPQHF,TGTGCCAGCAGCCAAGTTACCAGGGGAAAATACAATCAGCCCCAGCATTTT
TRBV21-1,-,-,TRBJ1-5,CASSPREGHQPQHF,TGTGCCAGCAGCCCGCGGGAGGGGCATCAGCCCCAGCATTTT
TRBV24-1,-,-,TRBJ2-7,CATSEQGSSYEQYF,TGTGCCACCAGTGAGCAGGGGTCCTCCTACGAGCAGTACTTC
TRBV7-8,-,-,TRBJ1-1,CASRKTGGSYTEAFF,TGTGCCAGTAGAAAAACGGGGGGGTCTTACACTGAAGCTTTCTTT
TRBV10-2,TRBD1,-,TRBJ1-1,CASRTAGTVNTEAFF,TGCGCCAGCAGGACCGCCGGGACAGTGAACACTGAAGCTTTCTTT
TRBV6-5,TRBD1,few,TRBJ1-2,CASSPTGAYGYTF,TGTGCCAGCAGTCCGACAGGGGCATATGGCTACACCTTC
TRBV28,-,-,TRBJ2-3,CASSLATLTDTQYF,TGTGCCAGCAGTTTAGCGACCCTCACAGATACGCAGTATTTT